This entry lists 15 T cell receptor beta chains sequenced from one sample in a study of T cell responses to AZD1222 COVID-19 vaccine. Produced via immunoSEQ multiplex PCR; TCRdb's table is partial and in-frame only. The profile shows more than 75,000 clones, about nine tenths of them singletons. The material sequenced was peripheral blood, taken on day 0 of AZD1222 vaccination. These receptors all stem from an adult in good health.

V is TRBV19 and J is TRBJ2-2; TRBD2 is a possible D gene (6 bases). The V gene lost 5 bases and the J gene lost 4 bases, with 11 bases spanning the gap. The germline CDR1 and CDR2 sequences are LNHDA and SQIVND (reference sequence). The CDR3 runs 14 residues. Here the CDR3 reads CASSPMTSTGELFF. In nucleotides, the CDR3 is TGTGCCAGTAGTCCAATGACTAGCACCGGGGAGCTGTTTTTT.

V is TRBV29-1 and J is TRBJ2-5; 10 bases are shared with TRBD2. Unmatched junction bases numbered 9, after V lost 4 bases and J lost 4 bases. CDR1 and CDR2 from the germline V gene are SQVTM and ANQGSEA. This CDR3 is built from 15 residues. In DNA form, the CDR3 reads TGCAGCGTTGCCCCCGGCGCTAGCGGGGGAGAGACCCAGTACTTC. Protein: CSVAPGASGGETQYF.

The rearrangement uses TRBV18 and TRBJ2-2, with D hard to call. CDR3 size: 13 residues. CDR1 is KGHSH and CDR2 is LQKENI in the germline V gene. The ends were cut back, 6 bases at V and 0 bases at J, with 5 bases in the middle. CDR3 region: CASSQTNTGELFF. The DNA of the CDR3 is TGTGCCAGCTCGCAAACGAACACCGGGGAGCTGTTTTTT.

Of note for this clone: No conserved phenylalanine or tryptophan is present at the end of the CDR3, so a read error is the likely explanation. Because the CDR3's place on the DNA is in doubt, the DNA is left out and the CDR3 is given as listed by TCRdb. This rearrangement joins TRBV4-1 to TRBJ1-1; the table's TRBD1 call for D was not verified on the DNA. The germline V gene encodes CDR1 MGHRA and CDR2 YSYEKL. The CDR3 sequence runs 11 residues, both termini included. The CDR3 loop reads CASSQGGPGTS.

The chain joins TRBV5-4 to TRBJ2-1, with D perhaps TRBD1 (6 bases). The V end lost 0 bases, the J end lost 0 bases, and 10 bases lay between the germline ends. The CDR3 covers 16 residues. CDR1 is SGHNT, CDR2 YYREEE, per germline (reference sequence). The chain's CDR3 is CASSLDDRPSYNEQFF. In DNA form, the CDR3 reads TGTGCCAGCAGCTTGGATGACAGGCCCTCCTACAATGAGCAGTTCTTC.

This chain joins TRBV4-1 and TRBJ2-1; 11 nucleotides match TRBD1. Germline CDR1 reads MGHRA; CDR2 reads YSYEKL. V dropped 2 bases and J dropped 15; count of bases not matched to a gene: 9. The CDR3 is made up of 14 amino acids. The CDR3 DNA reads TGCGCCAGCAGCCAAATGGACAGGGGGCTAGATCTGTTCTTC. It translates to CASSQMDRGLDLFF.

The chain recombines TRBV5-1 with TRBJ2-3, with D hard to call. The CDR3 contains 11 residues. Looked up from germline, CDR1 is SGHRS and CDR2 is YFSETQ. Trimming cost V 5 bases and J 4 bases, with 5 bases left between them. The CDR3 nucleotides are TGCGCCAGCAGAGAGCCAGATACGCAGTATTTT. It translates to CASREPDTQYF.

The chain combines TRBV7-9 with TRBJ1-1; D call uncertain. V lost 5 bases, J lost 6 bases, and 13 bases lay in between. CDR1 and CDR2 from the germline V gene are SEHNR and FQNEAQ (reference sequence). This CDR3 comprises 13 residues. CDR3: CASSLVTESEAFF. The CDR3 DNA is TGTGCCAGCAGCCTAGTGACCGAATCTGAAGCTTTCTTT.

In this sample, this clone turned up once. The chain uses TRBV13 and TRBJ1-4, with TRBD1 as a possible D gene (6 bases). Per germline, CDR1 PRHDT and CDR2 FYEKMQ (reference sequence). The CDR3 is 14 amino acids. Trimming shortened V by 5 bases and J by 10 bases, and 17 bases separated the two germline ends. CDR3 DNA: TGTGCCAGCAGCCCCCCCGGGGGGCTGAGAAAACTGTTTTTT. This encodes CASSPPGGLRKLFF.

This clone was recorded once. The DNA for the CDR3 is TGTGCCAGCAGTTTTCAAAACTACGAGCAGTACTTC. Residues: CASSFQNYEQYF. The V call is TRBV28, the J call TRBJ2-7, with no clear D. The CDR3 has 12 residues. The V end lost 3 bases, the J end lost 3 bases, and 6 bases lay between the germline ends. The germline gives CDR1 MDHEN, CDR2 SYDVKM.

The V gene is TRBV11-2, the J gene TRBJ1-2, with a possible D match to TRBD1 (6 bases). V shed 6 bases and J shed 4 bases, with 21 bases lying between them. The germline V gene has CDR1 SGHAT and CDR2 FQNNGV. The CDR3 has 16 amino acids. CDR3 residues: CASSSLQGKFGYGYTF. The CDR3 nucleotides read TGTGCCAGCAGTTCCTTACAGGGAAAGTTTGGCTATGGCTACACCTTC.

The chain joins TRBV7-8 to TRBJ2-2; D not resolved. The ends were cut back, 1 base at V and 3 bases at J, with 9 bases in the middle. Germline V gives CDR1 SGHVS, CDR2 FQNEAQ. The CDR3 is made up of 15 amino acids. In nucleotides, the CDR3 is TGTGCCAGCAGCTTAGGCAGGTTCGACACCGGGGAGCTGTTTTTT. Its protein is CASSLGRFDTGELFF.

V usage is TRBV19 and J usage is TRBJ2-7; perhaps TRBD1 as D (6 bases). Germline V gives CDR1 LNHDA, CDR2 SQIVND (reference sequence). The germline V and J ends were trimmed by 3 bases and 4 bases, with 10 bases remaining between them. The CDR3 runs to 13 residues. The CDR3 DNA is TGTGCCAGTAGTATCGACAGGAGATACGAGCAGTACTTC. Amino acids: CASSIDRRYEQYF.

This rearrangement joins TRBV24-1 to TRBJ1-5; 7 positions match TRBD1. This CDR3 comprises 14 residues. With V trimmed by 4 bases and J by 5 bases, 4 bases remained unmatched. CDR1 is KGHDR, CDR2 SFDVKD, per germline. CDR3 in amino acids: CATSDRDRDQPQHF. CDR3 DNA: TGTGCCACCAGTGACCGGGACAGAGATCAGCCCCAGCATTTT.

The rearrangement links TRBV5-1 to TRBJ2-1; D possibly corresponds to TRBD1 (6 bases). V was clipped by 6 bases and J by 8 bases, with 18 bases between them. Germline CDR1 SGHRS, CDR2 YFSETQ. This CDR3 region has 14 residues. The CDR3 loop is CASNTGRSMDEQFF. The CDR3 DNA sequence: TGCGCCAGCAATACAGGGCGGAGTATGGATGAGCAGTTCTTC.